The 23 T cell receptor beta chains given below trace back to one sample, sequenced in a study of shared clonotypes between healthy human individuals (dated by TCRdb to about 2020). The library was generated by the immunoSEQ multiplex PCR assay. TCRdb holds this immuneACCESS table with in-frame rearrangements only. Some clones are missing; in checked studies, unresolved V genes explain under half, and the rest has no known cause. This sample lists about 610,000 clones; roughly 97% were detected once. The top ten constitute about 0.057% of the sample. Sequencing was performed on naive CD4+ T cells sorted from blood. According to the study, the label for this sample's cell subset or site signals: CD45RA+ positively selected. The receptors derive from a young woman in good health.

The V call is TRBV25-1, the J call TRBJ2-5; TRBD2 might be the D (5 bases). The germline V gene has CDR1 MGHDK and CDR2 SYGVNS. Trimming left V 5 bases short and J 4 bases short, with 11 bases between. The CDR3 spans 13 residues. As DNA, the CDR3 is TGTGCCAGCAGTTATGCTAGCTCAGAGACCCAGTACTTC. It specifies CASSYASSETQYF. The full variable domain, its missing parts supplied by reference TRBV25-1 and TRBJ2-5, is EADIYQTPRYLVIGTGKKITLECSQTMGHDKMYWYQQDPGMELHLIHYSYGVNSTEKGDLSSESTVSRIRTEHFPLTLESARPSHTSQYLCASSYASSETQYFGPGTRLLVL.

In DNA, the CDR3 is TGTGCCAGCAGTGAAGTAGGCGGGAGAAGTAATGAGCAGTTCTTC. This codes for CASSEVGGRSNEQFF. V is TRBV2 and J is TRBJ2-1; 7 bases map to TRBD2. Unmatched junction bases numbered 7, after V lost 1 base and J lost 7 bases. The CDR3 spans 15 residues. Germline CDR1 and CDR2: SNHLY and FYNNEI. Full variable domain (missing parts from reference TRBV2 and TRBJ2-1): EPEVTQTPSHQVTQMGQEVILRCVPISNHLYFYWYRQILGQKVEFLVSFYNNEISEKSEIFDDQFSVERPDGSNFTLKIRSTKLEDSAMYFCASSEVGGRSNEQFFGPGTRLTVL.

The rearrangement uses TRBV18 and TRBJ1-1; D possibly corresponds to TRBD1 (6 bases). V was shortened by 6 bases and J by 1 base, with 9 bases between the two germline ends. The length of the CDR3 is 13 residues. Germline CDR1 KGHSH, CDR2 LQKENI. CDR3 sequence (DNA): TGTGCCAGCTCTCAGGGGCGGAACACTGAAGCTTTCTTT. Translation gives CASSQGRNTEAFF.

This rearrangement joins TRBV6-1 to TRBJ1-1; TRBD1 aligns across 7 bases. The CDR3 runs 13 residues. The V and J ends lost 7 bases and 3 bases, in that order; junction bases with no gene match: 5. Germline CDR1 MNHNS, CDR2 SASEGT. The CDR3 is CASINRGDTEAFF. The CDR3, as DNA: TGTGCCAGCATTAACAGGGGCGACACTGAAGCTTTCTTT.

The chain links TRBV6-1 to TRBJ2-5; TRBD1 matches 7 bases. The CDR3 spans 14 residues. The germline gives CDR1 MNHNS, CDR2 SASEGT. The V and J ends lost 5 bases and 5 bases, in that order; junction bases with no gene match: 8. DNA of the CDR3: TGTGCCAGCAGTACCCGGACAGGCGGGGAGACCCAGTACTTC. It codes for CASSTRTGGETQYF.

This chain joins TRBV30 and TRBJ1-6; 9 nucleotides agree with TRBD1. The CDR3 totals 14 residues. The germline gives CDR1 GTSNPN, CDR2 SVGIG (reference sequence). Trimming at V came to 4 bases and at J to 6 bases, leaving 4 bases not matched to a gene. In DNA, the CDR3 is TGTGCCTGGAATATGGGACAGGGTAATTCACCCCTCCACTTT. Translation gives CAWNMGQGNSPLHF.

The V gene is TRBV7-2, the J gene TRBJ1-1; D perhaps matches TRBD1 (5 bases). Between the trimmed V and J ends, which lost 6 bases and 3 bases, there was a span of 11 bases. There are 13 residues in the CDR3. Germline V CDR1 and CDR2: SGHTA, FQGNSA. In DNA form, the CDR3 reads TGTGCCAGCAGTCGACAGAGAGACACTGAAGCTTTCTTT. Translated, it gives CASSRQRDTEAFF.

V gene TRBV6-5 combines with J gene TRBJ2-4; D unresolved. V lost 6 bases and J lost 3, with 15 bases in between. CDR3 length: 15 residues. Germline V lookup: CDR1 MNHEY, CDR2 SVGAGI. CDR3 DNA sequence: TGTGCCAGCAGGCCCCCCGGGTGGGTCAAAAACATTCAGTACTTC. Translation gives CASRPPGWVKNIQYF.

The genes are TRBV20-1 and TRBJ2-7; D not resolved. The CDR3 loop spans 11 amino acids. The germline V gene encodes CDR1 DFQATT and CDR2 SNEGSKA (reference sequence). V was trimmed by 7 bases and J by 3 bases, leaving 10 bases between them. CDR3 in amino acids: CSGRENYEQYF. The CDR3 DNA is TGCAGTGGTCGAGAGAACTACGAGCAGTACTTC.

This chain connects TRBV19 to TRBJ2-3, with D perhaps matching TRBD2 (5 bases). Germline lookup yields CDR1 LNHDA and CDR2 SQIVND (reference sequence). V shed 6 bases and J shed 4 bases, with 26 bases lying between them. CDR3 length equals 18 residues. CDR3 sequence: CASRYGLPGPGGADTQYF. CDR3 nucleotides: TGTGCCAGTAGGTATGGGCTACCGGGCCCCGGAGGAGCAGATACGCAGTATTTT.

This clone is a singleton in its sample. Other DNA sequences of this sample code for an identical CDR3. The rearrangement joins TRBV6-5 to TRBJ2-1, with a weak D call TRBD1 (6 bases). This CDR3 has 15 amino acids. The germline gives CDR1 MNHEY, CDR2 SVGAGI. V was clipped by 4 bases and J by 0 bases, with 10 bases between them. CDR3 bases: TGTGCCAGCAGTTCTGACAGGAGCTCCTACAATGAGCAGTTCTTC. This gives the protein CASSSDRSSYNEQFF.

The genes are TRBV6-4 and TRBJ2-5, with 11 bases matching TRBD2. CDR3 length: 16 residues. V lost 5 bases and J lost 4; bases outside the gene matches: 9. Germline loops: CDR1 MRHNA, CDR2 SNTAGT. The CDR3 DNA sequence: TGTGCCAGCAGTCGCCTAGCGGGAGGAGGGAGAGAGACCCAGTACTTC. Protein product: CASSRLAGGGRETQYF.

Here the CDR3 DNA reads TGTGCCAGCAGCACACAGGTCTCTGGCTACACCTTC. Its translation is CASSTQVSGYTF. The chain recombines TRBV9 with TRBJ1-2, with TRBD1 as a possible D gene (5 bases). Germline values: CDR1 SGDLS, CDR2 YYNGEE. CDR3 length equals 12 residues. With 4 bases removed from V and 7 bases from J, the gap between germline ends came to 11 bases.

With respect to this clone: This CDR3 is also generated by other DNA sequences in the sample. The CDR3 loop is CASRRAGEKLFF. In nucleotides, the CDR3 is TGTGCCAGCAGGAGGGCTGGGGAAAAACTGTTTTTT. The V call is TRBV28, the J call TRBJ1-4; D gene uncertain. Trimming stripped 6 bases from V and 8 bases from J, with 10 bases between. The CDR3 spans 12 residues. Germline loops: CDR1 MDHEN, CDR2 SYDVKM. Based on the CDR3 plus reference TRBV28 and TRBJ1-4, the full variable domain is DVKVTQSSRYLVKRTGEKVFLECVQDMDHENMFWYRQDPGLGLRLIYFSYDVKMKEKGDIPEGYSVSREKKERFSLILESASTNQTSMYLCASRRAGEKLFFGSGTQLSVL.

This sequence joins TRBV7-9 and TRBJ2-3; D may be TRBD2 (6 bases). The CDR3 sequence is 14 residues long. Germline CDR1 SEHNR, CDR2 FQNEAQ (reference sequence). Trimming took off 6 bases at V and 3 bases at J, with 13 bases between the two ends. CDR3 sequence: CASSLVRGTDTQYF. The CDR3 DNA is TGTGCCAGCAGTCTAGTCCGGGGGACAGATACGCAGTATTTT.

The CDR3 loop reads CAISDQEGYTF. In DNA, the CDR3 is TGTGCCATCAGTGACCAAGAAGGCTACACCTTC. The genes are TRBV10-3 and TRBJ1-2, with D unclear. This CDR3 contains 11 residues. Germline CDR1 ENHRY, CDR2 SYGVKD. V gave up 3 bases and J gave up 8 bases, with 7 bases separating them.

The chain joins TRBV4-1 to TRBJ2-1, with unresolved D. V shed 5 bases and J shed 1 base, with 12 bases lying between them. Per the germline V gene, CDR1 is MGHRA and CDR2 is YSYEKL. This CDR3 has 15 residues. CDR3: CASSYRTRSYNEQFF. The CDR3 DNA follows: TGCGCCAGCAGCTATCGGACCCGATCCTACAATGAGCAGTTCTTC.

This rearrangement joins TRBV14 to TRBJ1-1, with D possibly being TRBD1 (5 bases). The V gene's germline CDR1 is SGHDN and CDR2 FVKESK. The germline V and J ends were trimmed by 2 bases and 4 bases, with 11 bases remaining between them. This CDR3 spans 14 amino acids. The CDR3 DNA reads TGTGCCAGCAGCCAACAGGGTCGGGGCACTGAAGCTTTCTTT. Its protein is CASSQQGRGTEAFF.

This clone was recorded once. The chain recombines TRBV7-3 with TRBJ2-1; D gene unclear. Trimming cost V 4 bases and J 0 bases, with 10 bases left between them. The germline CDR1 and CDR2 sequences are SGHTA and FQGTGA. This CDR3 has 15 residues. CDR3 coding DNA: TGTGCCAGCAGCTCCTACCCGAGCTCCTACAATGAGCAGTTCTTC. This gives the protein CASSSYPSSYNEQFF.

The chain has TRBV28 and TRBJ1-5; weak D call: TRBD1 (5 bases). Trimming removed 3 bases at V and 7 bases at J, with 19 bases between. CDR1 and CDR2 from the germline V gene are MDHEN and SYDVKM. This CDR3 comprises 16 residues. The CDR3 DNA sequence: TGTGCCAGCAGTTTTCCCGCGGCGGGTGGGGGGCAGCCCCAGCATTTT. Residues: CASSFPAAGGGQPQHF.

The chain joins TRBV28 to TRBJ2-7; TRBD1 matches 7 bases. The CDR3 spans 19 residues. Germline V gene data show CDR1 as MDHEN and CDR2 as SYDVKM. Losses at the gene ends were 2 bases for V and 0 bases for J; bases not matched to a gene: 16. The CDR3 coding sequence is TGTGCCAGCAGTTTACTGGTCCGTATAACAGGGGCCAGCTCCTACGAGCAGTACTTC. The encoded protein is CASSLLVRITGASSYEQYF.

A single count supports this clone. This chain uses TRBV6-6 with TRBJ2-4; D is uncertain. Trimming took off 0 bases at V and 0 bases at J, with 9 bases between the two ends. Per germline, CDR1 MNHNY and CDR2 SVGAGI (reference sequence). The CDR3 sequence is 16 residues long. The CDR3 DNA reads TGTGCCAGCAGTTACTCGGTAGCCAGAGCCAAAAACATTCAGTACTTC. Translating it yields CASSYSVARAKNIQYF.

This sequence joins TRBV28 and TRBJ2-7; 13 nucleotides match TRBD2. Germline CDR1 and CDR2: MDHEN and SYDVKM. V lost 6 bases to trimming and J lost 4 bases; unmatched junction nucleotides: 6. This CDR3 has 15 amino acids. CDR3 loop: CASRSGTSGIYEQYF. In DNA, the CDR3 is TGTGCCAGCAGGTCCGGGACTAGCGGGATTTACGAGCAGTACTTC.